This TCR beta chain was captured by sequencing in a study of blood T cell repertoires in COVID-19. Study-wide context: Nucleic acid was either cDNA or gDNA, and it came from T cells, B-cell-depleted T cells, or PBMCs.

Source study methods: Estimates of nucleated cell counts were drawn from the amplification of reference gene primers. Method: immunoSEQ multiplex PCR; TCRdb's copy keeps in-frame clones and lacks some. The V and J calls and clone size are taken from that table; D and trimming were inferred from the DNA. This table has 250,000 to 300,000 clones, about 86% appearing once. This clone occurred once. With V trimmed by 6 bases and J by 3 bases, 6 bases remained unmatched. The CDR3 covers 15 residues. Germline V gene lookup returns CDR1 LNHDA and CDR2 SQIVND (reference sequence). The origin of this receptor is an elderly man with acute or convalescent COVID-19. V and J are TRBV19 and TRBJ2-2; 8 bases are a match to TRBD1. The sample consisted of peripheral blood. CDR3 sequence reads: CASRAGTGDTGELFF. For the CDR3, the DNA is TGTGCCAGTAGGGCCGGGACAGGCGACACCGGGGAGCTGTTTTTT. Complete variable domain (other parts from reference TRBV19 and TRBJ2-2): DGGITQSPKYLFRKEGQNVTLSCEQNLNHDAMYWYRQDPGQGLRLIYYSQIVNDFQKGDIAEGYSVSREKKESFPLTVTSAQKNPTAFYLCASRAGTGDTGELFFGEGSRLTVL.